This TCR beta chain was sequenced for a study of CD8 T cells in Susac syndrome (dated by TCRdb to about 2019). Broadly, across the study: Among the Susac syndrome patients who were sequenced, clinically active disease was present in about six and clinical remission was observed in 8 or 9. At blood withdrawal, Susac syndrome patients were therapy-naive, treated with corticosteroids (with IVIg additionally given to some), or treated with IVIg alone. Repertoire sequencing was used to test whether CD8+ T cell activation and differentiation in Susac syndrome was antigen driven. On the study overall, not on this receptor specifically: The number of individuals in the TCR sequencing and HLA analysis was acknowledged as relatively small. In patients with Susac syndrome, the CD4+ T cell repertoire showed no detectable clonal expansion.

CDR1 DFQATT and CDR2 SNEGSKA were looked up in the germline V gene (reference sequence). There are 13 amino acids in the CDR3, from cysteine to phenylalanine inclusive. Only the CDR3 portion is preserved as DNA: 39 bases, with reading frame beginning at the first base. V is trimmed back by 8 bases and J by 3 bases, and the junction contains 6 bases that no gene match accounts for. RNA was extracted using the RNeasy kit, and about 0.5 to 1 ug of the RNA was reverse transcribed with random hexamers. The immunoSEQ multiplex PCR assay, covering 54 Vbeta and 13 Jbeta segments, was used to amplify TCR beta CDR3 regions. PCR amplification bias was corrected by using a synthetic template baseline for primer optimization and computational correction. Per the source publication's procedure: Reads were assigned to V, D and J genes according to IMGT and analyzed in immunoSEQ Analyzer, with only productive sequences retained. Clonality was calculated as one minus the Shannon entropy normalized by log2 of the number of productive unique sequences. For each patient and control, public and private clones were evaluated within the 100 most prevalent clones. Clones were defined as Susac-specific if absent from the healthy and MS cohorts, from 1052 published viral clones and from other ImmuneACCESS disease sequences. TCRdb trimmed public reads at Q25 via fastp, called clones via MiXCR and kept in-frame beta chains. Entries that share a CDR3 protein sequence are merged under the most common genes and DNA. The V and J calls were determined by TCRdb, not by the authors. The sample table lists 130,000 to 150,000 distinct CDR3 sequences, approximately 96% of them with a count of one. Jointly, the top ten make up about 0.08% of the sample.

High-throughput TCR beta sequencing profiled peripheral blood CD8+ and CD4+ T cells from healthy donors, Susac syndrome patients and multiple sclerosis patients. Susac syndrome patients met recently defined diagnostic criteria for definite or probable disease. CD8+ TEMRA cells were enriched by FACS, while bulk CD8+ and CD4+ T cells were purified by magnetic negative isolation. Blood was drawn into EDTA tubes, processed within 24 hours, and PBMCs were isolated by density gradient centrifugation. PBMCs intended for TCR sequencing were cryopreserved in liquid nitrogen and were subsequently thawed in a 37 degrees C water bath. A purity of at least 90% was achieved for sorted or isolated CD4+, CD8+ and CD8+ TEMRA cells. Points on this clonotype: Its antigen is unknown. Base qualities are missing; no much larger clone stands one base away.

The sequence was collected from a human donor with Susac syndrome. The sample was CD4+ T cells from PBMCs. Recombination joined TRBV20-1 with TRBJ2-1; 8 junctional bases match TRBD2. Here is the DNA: TGCAGTACCAAGGCGGGAGGCTACAATGAGCAGTTCTTC. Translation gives CSTKAGGYNEQFF.